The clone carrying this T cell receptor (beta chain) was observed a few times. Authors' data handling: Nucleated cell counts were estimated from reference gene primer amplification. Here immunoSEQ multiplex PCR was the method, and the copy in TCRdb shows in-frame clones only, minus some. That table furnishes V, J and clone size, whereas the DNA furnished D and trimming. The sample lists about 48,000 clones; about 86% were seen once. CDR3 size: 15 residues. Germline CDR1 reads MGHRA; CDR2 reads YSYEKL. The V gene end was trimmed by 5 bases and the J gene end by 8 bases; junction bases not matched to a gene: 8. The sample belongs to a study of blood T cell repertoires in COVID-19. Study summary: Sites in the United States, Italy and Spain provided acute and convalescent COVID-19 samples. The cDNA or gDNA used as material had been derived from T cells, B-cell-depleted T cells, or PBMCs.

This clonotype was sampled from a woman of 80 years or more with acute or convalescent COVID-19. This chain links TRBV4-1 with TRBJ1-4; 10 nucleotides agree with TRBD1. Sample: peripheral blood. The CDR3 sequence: CASSFRDRGLEKLFF. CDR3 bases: TGCGCCAGCAGCTTCAGGGACAGGGGTTTGGAAAAACTGTTTTTT.